A selection of T cell receptor beta chains follows, all from one sample in a study of T cell changes during pregnancy in multiple sclerosis. Assay used: immunoSEQ multiplex PCR; TCRdb lists only in-frame clones, some missing. The data contain 70,000 to 95,000 clones, 85% to 95% of them singletons. The sequences come from peripheral blood, collected in the first trimester of pregnancy. These receptors were obtained from a female donor with multiple sclerosis, enrolled in a pregnancy study. Both conserved end residues are part of each CDR3. A D gene is named only where the DNA matches it firmly. The listing skips clone size in some rows; elsewhere it reads once, few, many or a size class.

d_call,clone_size,v_call,j_call,cdr3_nt,cdr3_aa
TRBD1,-,TRBV5-1,TRBJ1-3,TGCGCCAGCAGCAGCGCGGGACAGGGTACAGGAAACACCATATATTTT,CASSSAGQGTGNTIYF
TRBD1,-,TRBV19,TRBJ2-1,TGTGCCAGTAGTAGACAGGGGGCTGGTGAGCAGTTCTTC,CASSRQGAGEQFF
TRBD2,-,TRBV27,TRBJ2-1,TGTGCCAGCAGGTGGGTGGGACTAGCGGGGGCGAATGAGCAGTTCTTC,CASRWVGLAGANEQFF
-,-,TRBV18,TRBJ2-5,TGTGCCAGCTCCCCGAAAGTGAGACAGAGACAAGAGACCCAGTACTTC,CASSPKVRQRQETQYF
-,-,TRBV19,TRBJ2-2,TGTGCCAGTAGTATAGTACTAGGAAACACCGGGGAGCTGTTTTTT,CASSIVLGNTGELFF
-,-,TRBV18,TRBJ1-4,TGTGCCAGCTCAAGCGCAGGGTACGGCGAAAAACTGTTTTTT,CASSSAGYGEKLFF
-,-,TRBV5-8,TRBJ2-1,TGTGCCAGCAGCAATACCCGGGCAGGGGTATACAATGAGCAGTTCTTC,CASSNTRAGVYNEQFF
-,-,TRBV27,TRBJ2-7,TGTGCCAGCAGCCAGGAGTCCCAAGTCCCCCAGGGCGCCTACGAGCAGTACTTC,CASSQESQVPQGAYEQYF
-,-,TRBV6-1,TRBJ2-7,TGTGCCAGCAGACTTAGGAGTGAGCAGTACTTC,CASRLRSEQYF
TRBD2,-,TRBV7-9,TRBJ2-2,TGTGCCAGCAGCAAAGCGGGGAAGAACACCGGGGAGCTGTTTTTT,CASSKAGKNTGELFF
-,-,TRBV9,TRBJ2-2,TGTGCCAGCAGCGCGGGGGACACCGGGGAGCTGTTTTTT,CASSAGDTGELFF
-,-,TRBV7-3,TRBJ1-1,TGTGCCAGCAGCTTAACGGGGGGAGGGGGCACTGAAGCTTTCTTT,CASSLTGGGGTEAFF
-,-,TRBV19,TRBJ1-4,TGTGCCAGTAGTATAGGCGGGACGACTAATGAAAAACTGTTTTTT,CASSIGGTTNEKLFF
TRBD2,-,TRBV10-2,TRBJ2-1,TGCGCCAGCTTCGAGGGCGGGGGAAGGCAGTTCTTC,CASFEGGGRQFF
TRBD1,-,TRBV9,TRBJ2-7,TGTGCCAGCAGCGCGCCTCGGGGTCCGGGACAGGGACCCCCCCAGTACTACGAGCAGTACTTC,CASSAPRGPGQGPPQYYEQYF
-,-,TRBV7-3,TRBJ1-1,TGTGCCAGCAGCTTAGGGGCGGGAAACACTGAAGCTTTCTTT,CASSLGAGNTEAFF
TRBD1,-,TRBV5-1,TRBJ2-1,TGCGCCAGCAGCTTGGGGGACAGGGTGACCTACAATGAGCAGTTCTTC,CASSLGDRVTYNEQFF
TRBD2,-,TRBV12-5,TRBJ2-7,TGTGCTAGTGGTTTTCTTCGCGGGGGGGCCTACGAGCAGTACTTC,CASGFLRGGAYEQYF
TRBD1,-,TRBV7-3,TRBJ2-5,TGTGCCAGCAGACGCTATAGGGACAGGGGTGAGACCCAGTACTTC,CASRRYRDRGETQYF
-,-,TRBV7-2,TRBJ2-7,TGTGCCAGCAGCAAAGGGGTCGGGTCCTACGAGCAGTACTTC,CASSKGVGSYEQYF
TRBD1,-,TRBV7-6,TRBJ1-2,TGTGCCAGCAGCCCCAAGACAGGGGGGCACTATGGCTACACCTTC,CASSPKTGGHYGYTF
TRBD1,-,TRBV14,TRBJ1-1,TGTGCCAGCAGCCAACATAAGGGACAGGGGAACACTGAAGCTTTCTTT,CASSQHKGQGNTEAFF
TRBD2,-,TRBV9,TRBJ2-5,TGTGCCAGCAGCGCTGGGTCGGGAGGCGGAGAGACCCAGTACTTC,CASSAGSGGGETQYF
-,-,TRBV6-5,TRBJ1-6,TGTGCCAGCAGCCTCGGGGGAGGGTTTAATTCACCCCTCCACTTT,CASSLGGGFNSPLHF
TRBD1,-,TRBV25-1,TRBJ1-2,TGTGCCAGCAGTCCCAGGACAGGCGGCCCATATGGCTACACCTTC,CASSPRTGGPYGYTF
-,-,TRBV2,TRBJ1-1,TGTGCCAGCAGTGGGGCAGGCCCTGACACTGAAGCTTTCTTT,CASSGAGPDTEAFF
TRBD1,-,TRBV6-6,TRBJ2-7,TGTGCCAGCAGTTACGGACAGGGGGCTACCTACGAGCAGTACTTC,CASSYGQGATYEQYF
-,-,TRBV4-2,TRBJ2-7,TGTGCCAGCAGCCAAGTTTACAGGGTGGGCCACGAGCAGTACTTC,CASSQVYRVGHEQYF
TRBD1,-,TRBV13,TRBJ1-2,TGTGCCAGCAGCCCTGAGTCGGACAGGGGTGTAGCTAACTATGGCTACACCTTC,CASSPESDRGVANYGYTF
-,-,TRBV12-5,TRBJ1-2,TGTGCTAGTGGTACGGAGGGCTATGGCTACACCTTC,CASGTEGYGYTF
-,-,TRBV27,TRBJ1-6,TGTGCCAGCAGTCCTTCCGGGGGAAGGCAGGGATTAGCCCCCGATGGCTCCTATAATTCACCCCTCCACTTT,CASSPSGGRQGLAPDGSYNSPLHF
TRBD1,-,TRBV5-4,TRBJ1-3,TGTGCCAGCAGCCGCGACAGGGGGACTAACACCATATATTTT,CASSRDRGTNTIYF
-,-,TRBV5-6,TRBJ1-1,TGTGCCAGCAGCCCCCTCTCACAGGGAGACACTGAAGCTTTCTTT,CASSPLSQGDTEAFF
-,-,TRBV5-8,TRBJ2-2,TGTGCCAGCAGGCGGGTTGAGGCGGACACCGGGGAGCTGTTTTTT,CASRRVEADTGELFF
-,once,TRBV4-1,TRBJ2-7,TGCGCCAGCAGCCAATTCCCGGGTGGGGCCGAGCAGTACTTC,CASSQFPGGAEQYF
-,few,TRBV7-9,TRBJ2-1,TGTGCCAGCAGCGGCCCGGGACTCTCCTCGAATGAGCAGTTCTTC,CASSGPGLSSNEQFF
TRBD2,-,TRBV7-7,TRBJ2-3,TGTGCTAGCAGTTACGCGGGGGGGCTTGGAGATACGCAGTATTTT,CASSYAGGLGDTQYF
TRBD2,-,TRBV28,TRBJ2-5,TGTGCCAGCACCCTCCGGCTAGCGGGGGAGAAGACCCAGTACTTC,CASTLRLAGEKTQYF
-,-,TRBV6-5,TRBJ1-5,TGTGCCAGCAGCGGGGTAACTAATCAGCCCCAGCATTTT,CASSGVTNQPQHF
-,few,TRBV2,TRBJ1-2,TGTGCCAGCAGGGCGAAGGTGAGCGAGTGGTATGGCTACACCTTC,CASRAKVSEWYGYTF
-,-,TRBV5-1,TRBJ1-1,TGCGCCAGCAGCTTGGAGCGGGGCAGGAACACTGAAGCTTTCTTT,CASSLERGRNTEAFF
TRBD1,-,TRBV6-1,TRBJ2-5,TGTGCCAGCAGTGTCCTCCAAGTGTCTACAGGGGAACAAGAGACCCAGTACTTC,CASSVLQVSTGEQETQYF
-,-,TRBV2,TRBJ2-7,TGTGCCAGCAAGGGGTTTAACGAGCAGTACTTC,CASKGFNEQYF
-,-,TRBV13,TRBJ1-6,TGTGCCAGCAGCTTCCAGCTAGATAATTCACCCCTCCACTTT,CASSFQLDNSPLHF
-,-,TRBV7-6,TRBJ2-7,TGTGCCAGCAGCATGCTGGAGAAATACGAGCAGTACTTC,CASSMLEKYEQYF
TRBD1,-,TRBV4-2,TRBJ1-2,TGTGCCAGCAGCCAAGACTTGGGGACAGGGGAATATGGCTACACCTTC,CASSQDLGTGEYGYTF
-,-,TRBV7-8,TRBJ2-7,TGTGCCAGCAGCTTAGGCGCCACAGGGATGGAGCAGTACTTC,CASSLGATGMEQYF
-,-,TRBV7-2,TRBJ1-2,TGTGCCAGCAGCTTAGTGAAGTGGGGGGAAGGGGATGGCTACACCTTC,CASSLVKWGEGDGYTF
-,-,TRBV6-1,TRBJ2-1,TGTGCCAGCAGTAACCCGAACAAACAGTCTGAGCAGTTCTTC,CASSNPNKQSEQFF
-,-,TRBV5-6,TRBJ2-7,TGTGCCAGCAGCTTTAGGCAGGGTCCCTACGAGCAGTACTTC,CASSFRQGPYEQYF